The 2 T cell receptor beta chains reported below all come from one sample, sequenced in a study of identical twins. MiXCR, run by TCRdb on the 5' RACE reads, gives a single entry per CDR3 protein. The table shows about 1.7 million distinct CDR3 sequences, with about 30% occurring only once. Sequencing used cord blood. These TCRs come from a newborn girl in good health.

The table lists this clonotype with a few counts. This chain connects TRBV29-1 to TRBJ2-7; tentative D call: TRBD1 (6 bases). V was shortened by 1 base and J by 4 bases, with 11 bases between the two germline ends. Germline V gene lookup returns CDR1 SQVTM and CDR2 ANQGSEA. The CDR3 totals 13 residues. The CDR3 is CSVEVTGMYEQYF. DNA of the CDR3: TGCAGCGTTGAAGTTACAGGGATGTACGAGCAGTACTTC.

Regarding this clonotype: The junction departs from the called germline gene at one end, perhaps through a read error. This chain connects TRBV29-1 to TRBJ1-1; D may be TRBD1 (6 bases). The CDR3 has 17 amino acids. CDR1 and CDR2 (germline): SQVTM, ANQGSEA. CDR3 sequence: CSVVGFGGPGANTEASF. CDR3 nucleotides: TGCAGCGTCGTTGGTTTCGGGGGGCCAGGGGCAAACACTGAAGCTTCCTTT.